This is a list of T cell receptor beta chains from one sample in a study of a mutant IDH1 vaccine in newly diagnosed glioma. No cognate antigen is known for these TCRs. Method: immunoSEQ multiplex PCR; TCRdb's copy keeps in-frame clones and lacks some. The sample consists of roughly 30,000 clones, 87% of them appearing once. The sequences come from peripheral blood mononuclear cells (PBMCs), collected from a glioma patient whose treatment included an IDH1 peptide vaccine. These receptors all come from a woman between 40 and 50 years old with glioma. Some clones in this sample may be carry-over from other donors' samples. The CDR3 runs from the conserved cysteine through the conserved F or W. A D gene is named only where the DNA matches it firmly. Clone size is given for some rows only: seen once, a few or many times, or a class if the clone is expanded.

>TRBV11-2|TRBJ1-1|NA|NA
TGTGCCAGCAGACCCCGGTTGGGGAACACTGAAGCTTTCTTT
CASRPRLGNTEAFF
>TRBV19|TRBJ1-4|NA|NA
TGTGCCAGTGGCAGGGATGAAAAACTGTTTTTT
CASGRDEKLFF
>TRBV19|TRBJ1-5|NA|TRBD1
TGTGCCAGTAGTACGCCGCCCGGGACAGCCAATCAGCCCCAGCATTTT
CASSTPPGTANQPQHF
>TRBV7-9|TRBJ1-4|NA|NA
TGTGCCAGCAGCTTGATCGGTGAAAAACTGTTTTTT
CASSLIGEKLFF
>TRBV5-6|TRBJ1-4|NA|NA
TGTGCCAGCAGCTCCACTTGGGAGGGTACTGAAGAAAAACTGTTTTTT
CASSSTWEGTEEKLFF
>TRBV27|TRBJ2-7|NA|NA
TGTGCCAGCAGTTTAAGGCCGCAGTCCTACGAGCAGTACTTC
CASSLRPQSYEQYF
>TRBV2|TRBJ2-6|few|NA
TGTGCCAGCAGTGAAGCCGTCGGGTCTGGGGCCAACGTCCTGACTTTC
CASSEAVGSGANVLTF
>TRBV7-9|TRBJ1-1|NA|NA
TGTGCCAGCACCTCCCCCCGGGCCCAGAACACTGAAGCTTTCTTT
CASTSPRAQNTEAFF
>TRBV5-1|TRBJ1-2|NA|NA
TGCGCCAGCAGCCCGGACGTTGGGGTTAACTATGGCTACACCTTC
CASSPDVGVNYGYTF
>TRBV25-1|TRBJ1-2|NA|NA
TGTGCCAGCAGTGAATTGTACGGCTACACCTTC
CASSELYGYTF
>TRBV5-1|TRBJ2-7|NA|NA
TGCGCCAGCAGCTTGGCCGGGACAAATAACGAGCAGTACTTC
CASSLAGTNNEQYF
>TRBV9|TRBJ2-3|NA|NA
TGTGCCAGCAGCGTACCAGAAGGAGATACGCAGTATTTT
CASSVPEGDTQYF
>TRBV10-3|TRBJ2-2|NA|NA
TGTGCCTCGGGCACCGGGGAGCTGTTTTTT
CASGTGELFF
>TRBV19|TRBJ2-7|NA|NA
TGTGCCAGTAGTGGGGCTGCTAGCTACGAGCAGTACTTC
CASSGAASYEQYF
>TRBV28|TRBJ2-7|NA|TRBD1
TGTGCCAGCAGATGGGACAGCAACTACGAGCAGTACTTC
CASRWDSNYEQYF
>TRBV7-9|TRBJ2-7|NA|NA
TGTGCCAGCAGCCCTGGTTACGAGCAGTACTTC
CASSPGYEQYF
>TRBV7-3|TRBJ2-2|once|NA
TGTGCCAGCAGCTTAATTCAGTCCGGGGAGCTGTTTTTT
CASSLIQSGELFF
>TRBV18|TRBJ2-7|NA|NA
TGTGCCAGCTCACCGGCAGGGGGGGGCGAGCAGTACTTC
CASSPAGGGEQYF
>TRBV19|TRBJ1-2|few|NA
TGTGCCAGTAGGGAGGGTGCTGGAGGCTACACCTTC
CASREGAGGYTF
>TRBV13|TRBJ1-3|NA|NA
TGTGCCAGCAGGTCCGGCCATGGAAACACCATATATTTT
CASRSGHGNTIYF
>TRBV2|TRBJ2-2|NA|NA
TGTGCCAGCTACCCTTACACCGGGGAGCTGTTTTTT
CASYPYTGELFF
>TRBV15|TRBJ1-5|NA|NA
TGTGCCACCAGCAACGCAGGGCGCTTCAATCAGCCCCAGCATTTT
CATSNAGRFNQPQHF
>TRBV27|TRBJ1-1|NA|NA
TGTGCCAGCAGTTTATCGCATGTCACTGAAGCTTTCTTT
CASSLSHVTEAFF
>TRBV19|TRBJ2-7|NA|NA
TGTGCCAGTAGTACGCCGGACACCCCACGCGCCTACGAGCAGTACTTC
CASSTPDTPRAYEQYF
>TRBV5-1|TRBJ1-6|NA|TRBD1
TGCGCCAGCAGGACCGGGACAGGAAATTCACCCCTCCACTTT
CASRTGTGNSPLHF
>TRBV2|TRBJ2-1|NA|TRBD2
TGTGCCAGCGCTCGGGAGGCTAGCGGAGCCTACAATGAGCAGTTCTTC
CASAREASGAYNEQFF
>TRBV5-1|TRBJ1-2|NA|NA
TGCGCCAGCAGCGCGGGAACAGCCAATGGCTACACCTTC
CASSAGTANGYTF
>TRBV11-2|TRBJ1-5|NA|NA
TGTGCCAGCGGGCAGGGCCTCGGACAGCCCCAGCATTTT
CASGQGLGQPQHF
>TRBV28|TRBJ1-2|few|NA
TGTGCCAGCAGTTATCCCGGGCTGCCCTATGGCTACACCTTC
CASSYPGLPYGYTF
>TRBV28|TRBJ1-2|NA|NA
TGTGCCAGCACTATCGCACTCATTAATAACTATGGCTACACCTTC
CASTIALINNYGYTF
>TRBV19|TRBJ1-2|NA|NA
TGTGCCAGTAGGCGGGCAGGGAACTATGGCTACACCTTC
CASRRAGNYGYTF
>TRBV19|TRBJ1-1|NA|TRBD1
TGTGCCAGTAGTACAGGGGGAGTCACTGAAGCTTTCTTT
CASSTGGVTEAFF
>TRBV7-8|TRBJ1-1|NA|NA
TGTGCCAGCAGCTCCTACAGGGAGGGCACTGAAGCTTTCTTT
CASSSYREGTEAFF
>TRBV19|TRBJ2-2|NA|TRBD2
TGTGCCAGTAGTACCGCGGGGGCCGGGGAGCTGTTTTTT
CASSTAGAGELFF
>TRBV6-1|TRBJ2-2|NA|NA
TGTGCCAGCACCGTCGGCGTAGGGAACACCGGGGAGCTGTTTTTT
CASTVGVGNTGELFF
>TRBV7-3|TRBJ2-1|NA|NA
TGTGCCAGCAGCCCGTCGAGAGGGGGGAATGAGCAGTTCTTC
CASSPSRGGNEQFF
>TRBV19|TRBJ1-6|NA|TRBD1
TGTGCCAGTAGCCATCCAGACAGGGGATCTTCACCCCTCCACTTT
CASSHPDRGSSPLHF
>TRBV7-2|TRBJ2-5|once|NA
TGTGCCAGCAGCTACCTCGGGCCTCAAGAGACCCAGTACTTC
CASSYLGPQETQYF
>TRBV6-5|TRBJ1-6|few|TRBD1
TGTGCCAGCAGTTTTGGGGACAGATATAATTCACCCCTCCACTTT
CASSFGDRYNSPLHF
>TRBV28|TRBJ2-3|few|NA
TGTGCCAGCGCCAAGACTGGGGCCCCCACAGATACGCAGTATTTT
CASAKTGAPTDTQYF
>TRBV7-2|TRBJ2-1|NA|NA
TGTGCCAGCAGCTTATCCGGGAGCCGTTACAATGAGCAGTTCTTC
CASSLSGSRYNEQFF
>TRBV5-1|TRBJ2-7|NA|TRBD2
TGCGCCAGCACTCCACTAGCGTCGACCTACGAGCAGTACTTC
CASTPLASTYEQYF
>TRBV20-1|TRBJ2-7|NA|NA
TGCAGTGCGGCCCCAACCTACGAGCAGTACTTC
CSAAPTYEQYF
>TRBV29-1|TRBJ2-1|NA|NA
TGCAGCGTGGGCGGGGCTAGCTCCTACAATGAGCAGTTCTTC
CSVGGASSYNEQFF
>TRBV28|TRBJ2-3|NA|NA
TGTGCCAGCACGACACTGTCTAGCACAGATACGCAGTATTTT
CASTTLSSTDTQYF
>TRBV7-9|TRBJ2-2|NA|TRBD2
TGTGCCAGCAGCTTAGAGGGACTAGCATCGAACACCGGGGAGCTGTTTTTT
CASSLEGLASNTGELFF
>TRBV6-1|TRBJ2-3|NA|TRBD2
TGTGCCAGCACCAACAGCGGGAGTACAGATACGCAGTATTTT
CASTNSGSTDTQYF
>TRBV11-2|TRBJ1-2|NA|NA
TGTGCCAGCAGCTTAGTACGGCAGGGAGGTGGCTACACCTTC
CASSLVRQGGGYTF
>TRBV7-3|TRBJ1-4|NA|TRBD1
TGTGCCAGCAGCCGGACAGGGGTCGGGGAAAAACTGTTTTTT
CASSRTGVGEKLFF
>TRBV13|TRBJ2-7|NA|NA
TGTGCCAGCAGCTTATTGACGACACTACAAGGGTACTACGAGCAGTACTTC
CASSLLTTLQGYYEQYF
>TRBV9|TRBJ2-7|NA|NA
TGTGCCAGCAGCCCCCAGTACGAGCAGTACTTC
CASSPQYEQYF
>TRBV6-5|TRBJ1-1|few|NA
TGTGCCAGCAGTTACGTCCCCGCGACTGAAGCTTTCTTT
CASSYVPATEAFF
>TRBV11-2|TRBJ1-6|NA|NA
TGTGCCAGCAGCTTAGAAGCAGCTTATAATTCACCCCTCCACTTT
CASSLEAAYNSPLHF
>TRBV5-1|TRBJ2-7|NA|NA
TGCGCCAGCAGCCTGGACGGACAAACCTACGAGCAGTACTTC
CASSLDGQTYEQYF